Shown below are 18 T cell receptor beta chains from a single sample sequenced in a study of CD8+CD57+ T cells in acquired aplastic anemia. It was genomic DNA that served as the template for profiling TCR beta VDJ and CDR3. TCRdb used MiXCR to reprocess the reads, holding one entry per CDR3 protein. The data hold about 190,000 distinct CDR3 sequences, with roughly half observed a single time. The specimen sequenced was sorted CD4+, CD8+, or CD8+CD57+ T cells (not recorded which) from PBMCs. These receptors were obtained from a human donor in good health, serving as a control.

With respect to this clonotype: One junction end disagrees with the germline gene, perhaps due to a read error. The chain combines TRBV2 with TRBJ2-5; the D is unclear. The CDR3 is 10 amino acids. The germline V gene encodes CDR1 SNHLY and CDR2 FYNNEI. CDR3 coding DNA: TGTGCCAGCAGAGCAGCTAGGATGTGCTTC. This sequence encodes CASRAARMCF. The full variable domain, rest sourced from reference TRBV2 and TRBJ2-5, is EPEVTQTPSHQVTQMGQEVILRCVPISNHLYFYWYRQILGQKVEFLVSFYNNEISEKSEIFDDQFSVERPDGSNFTLKIRSTKLEDSAMYFCASRAARMCFGPGTRLLVL.

The rearrangement links TRBV20-1 to TRBJ1-3, with D unresolved. With 3 bases removed from V and 0 bases from J, the gap between germline ends came to 12 bases. The CDR3 covers 15 residues. Looked up from germline, CDR1 is DFQATT and CDR2 is SNEGSKA (reference sequence). DNA of the CDR3: TGCAGTGCTAGGCCGCGCAGAGCCTCTGGAAACACCATATATTTT. Its translation: CSARPRRASGNTIYF.

This clonotype was picked up many times. The gene calls are TRBV20-1 and TRBJ2-5; weak D call: TRBD1 (6 bases). The CDR3 is made up of 13 amino acids. The V and J ends lost 4 bases and 0 bases respectively, with 9 bases between them. CDR1 DFQATT and CDR2 SNEGSKA come from the germline V gene (reference sequence). The CDR3 loop is CSATDSHQETQYF. CDR3 DNA sequence: TGCAGTGCTACGGACAGTCACCAAGAGACCCAGTACTTC.

This chain links TRBV7-2 with TRBJ2-7; D call uncertain. Germline CDR1 and CDR2: SGHTA and FQGNSA. The length of the CDR3 is 16 residues. V gave up 1 base and J gave up 2 bases, with 15 bases separating them. CDR3 region: CASSLGSVSLTYEQYF. The CDR3 DNA follows: TGTGCCAGCAGCTTAGGTTCTGTCAGCCTCACCTACGAGCAGTACTTC.

This sequence joins TRBV6-2 or TRBV6-3 and TRBJ1-5; TRBD1 is a possible D gene (5 bases). In germline, CDR1 is MNHEY, CDR2 SVGEGT. This CDR3 comprises 15 residues. With 6 bases removed from V and 3 bases from J, the gap between germline ends came to 15 bases. The CDR3, as DNA: TGTGCCAGCAGCCAGCCGTGGGGGTACAATCAGCCCCAGCATTTT. It encodes CASSQPWGYNQPQHF.

This clonotype was counted ten times or more. The chain couples TRBV9 to TRBJ2-1, with D unclear. The germline V gene has CDR1 SGDLS and CDR2 YYNGEE. Trimming cost V 0 bases and J 4 bases, with 20 bases left between them. There are 18 residues in the CDR3. The chain's CDR3 is CASSVDFPARRTYNEQFF. The DNA of the CDR3 is TGTGCCAGCAGCGTAGATTTTCCAGCGAGAAGGACGTACAATGAGCAGTTCTTC.

As for this clonotype: A read error may explain this, as a much larger clone is one base away. The CDR3 does not end in the conserved phenylalanine or tryptophan, so this is likely a read error. This sequence joins TRBV19 and TRBJ1-3, with D possibly being TRBD1 (6 bases). V shed 5 bases and J shed 0 bases, with 11 bases lying between them. The CDR3 is made up of 15 amino acids. CDR1 is LNHDA, CDR2 SQIVND, per germline (reference sequence). The CDR3 DNA is TGTGCCAGTAGTTGCGGACAGAGCTCTGGAAACACCATATATTCT. This encodes CASSCGQSSGNTIYS.

The CDR3 protein is CSARASGSSEQYF. CDR3 sequence (DNA): TGCAGTGCTAGAGCTAGCGGGAGTTCTGAGCAGTACTTC. The chain employs TRBV20-1 and TRBJ2-7; 10 bases are shared with TRBD2. Germline CDR1 DFQATT, CDR2 SNEGSKA (reference sequence). The CDR3 spans 13 residues. V shed 1 base and J 7 bases; nucleotides not matched to a gene: 4.

This clonotype turned up a few times. This may come from a read error, since a much larger clone is one base off. This chain connects TRBV12-3 or TRBV12-4 to TRBJ1-1; 9 positions agree with TRBD1. CDR3 length: 14 residues. Trimming took 7 bases from V and 2 from J; bases not matched to a gene: 5. Written as DNA, the CDR3 is TGTGCCAGCAAGAGGACAGGGGCCAACACTGAAGCTTTCTTT. Amino acid sequence: CASKRTGANTEAFF.

This clonotype occurred a few times. V usage is TRBV5-1 and J usage is TRBJ2-5; D gene unclear. The V gene's germline CDR1 is SGHRS and CDR2 YFSETQ. This CDR3 has 12 residues. Trimming removed 0 bases from V and 5 bases from J, with 5 bases in between. The CDR3 sequence: CASSLAFETQYF. The CDR3, as DNA: TGCGCCAGCAGCTTGGCATTCGAGACCCAGTACTTC.

The rearrangement links TRBV10-3 to TRBJ1-2; 7 bases agree with TRBD1. The J segment lost 8 bases and the V segment lost 4 bases, leaving 10 bases of the junction unmatched. The CDR3 extends over 14 amino acids. Germline CDR1 reads ENHRY; CDR2 reads SYGVKD. The CDR3: CAISAQGGGGGYTF. Written as DNA, the CDR3 is TGTGCCATCAGTGCTCAGGGGGGCGGGGGCGGCTACACCTTC.

The table lists this clonotype with many counts. This sequence joins TRBV20-1 and TRBJ1-5; TRBD1 is a possible D gene (5 bases). The V gene's germline CDR1 is DFQATT and CDR2 SNEGSKA (reference sequence). The CDR3 is 13 residues long. V lost 5 bases and J lost 3, with 11 bases in between. CDR3 loop: CSAGGRINQPQHF. CDR3 DNA sequence: TGCAGTGCTGGGGGACGGATCAATCAGCCCCAGCATTTT.

The chain carries TRBV5-1 and TRBJ2-7; the D gene could be TRBD1 or TRBD2 (5 bases each). The CDR3 contains 14 residues. Deletions cut 2 bases from V and 5 bases from J, with 14 bases between. Germline CDR1 SGHRS, CDR2 YFSETQ. The CDR3 DNA sequence: TGCGCCAGCAGCTTAGGGGCAGGGAGCAACGAGCAGTACTTC. Translating gives CASSLGAGSNEQYF.

The rearrangement joins TRBV10-3 to TRBJ2-7; TRBD1 might be the D (6 bases). The CDR3 sequence is 15 residues long. V gave up 2 bases and J gave up 2 bases, with 13 bases separating them. Germline V lookup: CDR1 ENHRY, CDR2 SYGVKD. The CDR3 DNA sequence: TGTGCCATCAGTGAGGTGGGGACACAAACCTACGAGCAGTACGTC. It specifies CAISEVGTQTYEQYV.

The table lists this clonotype with a count of one. This rearrangement joins TRBV15 to TRBJ2-7; 9 bases match TRBD1. From germline, CDR1 is LNHNV and CDR2 YYDKDF (reference sequence). After removal of 1 base from V and 1 base from J, the junction contained 2 bases not matched to a gene. The CDR3 is made up of 15 amino acids. CDR3 DNA: TGTGCCACCAGCAGAGGGACAGGGGTATCCTACGAGCAGTACGTC. It specifies CATSRGTGVSYEQYV.

The chain combines TRBV19 with TRBJ1-2, with TRBD1 matching over 8 bases. V shed 4 bases, J shed 7 bases, and the junction held 5 bases outside the gene matches. CDR1 and CDR2 from the germline V gene are LNHDA and SQIVND (reference sequence). This CDR3 is built from 13 residues. The CDR3 nucleotides are TGTGCCAGTAGTACCCAGGGGGCAGGTGGCTACACCTTC. This gives the protein CASSTQGAGGYTF.

Many counts were recorded for this clonotype. The genes are TRBV2 and TRBJ2-7; possibly TRBD2 for D (7 bases). Germline V gene sequence: CDR1 SNHLY, CDR2 FYNNEI. The CDR3 runs 15 residues. Trimming removed 1 base at V and 2 bases at J, with 12 bases between. The CDR3 loop reads CASSEGGGGPYEQYF. The CDR3 coding sequence is TGTGCCAGCAGTGAAGGGGGGGGGGGGCCCTACGAGCAGTACTTC.

The chain couples TRBV8-2 to TRBJ2-5; the table's D call of TRBD1 was not tested on the DNA. TRBV8-2 is annotated as a pseudogene. This CDR3 spans 14 amino acids. CDR3 protein: CASSEIGGRETQYF. CDR3 in DNA: TGTGCCAGCAGTGAAATAGGGGGCCGGGAGACCCAGTACTTC.